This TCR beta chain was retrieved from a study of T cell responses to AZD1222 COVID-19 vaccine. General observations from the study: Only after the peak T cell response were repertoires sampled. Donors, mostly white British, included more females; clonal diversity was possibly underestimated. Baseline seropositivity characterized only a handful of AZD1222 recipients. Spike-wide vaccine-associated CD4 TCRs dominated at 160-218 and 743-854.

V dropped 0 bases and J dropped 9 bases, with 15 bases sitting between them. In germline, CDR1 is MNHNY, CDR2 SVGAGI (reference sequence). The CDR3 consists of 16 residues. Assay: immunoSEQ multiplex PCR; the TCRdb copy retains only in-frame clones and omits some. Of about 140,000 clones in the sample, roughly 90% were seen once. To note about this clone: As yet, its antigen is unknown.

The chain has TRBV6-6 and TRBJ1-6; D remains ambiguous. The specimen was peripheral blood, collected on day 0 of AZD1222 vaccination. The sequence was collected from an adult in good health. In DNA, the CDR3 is TGTGCCAGCAGTTACTCCCCCGAGGGAGGGTCTTCACCCCTCCACTTT. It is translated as CASSYSPEGGSSPLHF.